The sequence of this T cell receptor (beta chain) was determined in a study of cytomegalovirus exposure and HLA in healthy donors. At the level of the study: In an earlier analysis, 117 million unique TCR beta sequences were found from some 200 million T cells.

V was trimmed by 2 bases and J by 3 bases, leaving 7 bases between them. Looked up from germline, CDR1 is MGHDK and CDR2 is SYGVNS. The CDR3 is 13 amino acids. This clone was counted between two and nine times. Its antigen is as yet unknown. The study, taken as a whole, reports: The study recorded 150 to 200 TCR beta chains that were cytomegalovirus-associated. A later analysis, which compared TCR beta chains of equal frequency, found the HLA-associated ones more clonally expanded.

The PCR contained 60 Vbeta and 13 Jbeta primers. Some clones are missing from TCRdb's copy, which holds only in-frame ones; the method was immunoSEQ multiplex PCR. The data contain 65,000 to 80,000 clones, 78% of them singletons. Sequencing used PBMCs. The rearrangement joins TRBV25-1 to TRBJ1-1; D unclear. This TCR derives from a woman in her 40s in good health and CMV-seropositive. CDR3 in amino acids: CASSERQDTEAFF. The CDR3 DNA follows: TGTGCCAGCAGTGAACGGCAGGACACTGAAGCTTTCTTT. Full variable domain (rest looked up from reference TRBV25-1 and TRBJ1-1): EADIYQTPRYLVIGTGKKITLECSQTMGHDKMYWYQQDPGMELHLIHYSYGVNSTEKGDLSSESTVSRIRTEHFPLTLESARPSHTSQYLCASSERQDTEAFFGQGTRLTVV.